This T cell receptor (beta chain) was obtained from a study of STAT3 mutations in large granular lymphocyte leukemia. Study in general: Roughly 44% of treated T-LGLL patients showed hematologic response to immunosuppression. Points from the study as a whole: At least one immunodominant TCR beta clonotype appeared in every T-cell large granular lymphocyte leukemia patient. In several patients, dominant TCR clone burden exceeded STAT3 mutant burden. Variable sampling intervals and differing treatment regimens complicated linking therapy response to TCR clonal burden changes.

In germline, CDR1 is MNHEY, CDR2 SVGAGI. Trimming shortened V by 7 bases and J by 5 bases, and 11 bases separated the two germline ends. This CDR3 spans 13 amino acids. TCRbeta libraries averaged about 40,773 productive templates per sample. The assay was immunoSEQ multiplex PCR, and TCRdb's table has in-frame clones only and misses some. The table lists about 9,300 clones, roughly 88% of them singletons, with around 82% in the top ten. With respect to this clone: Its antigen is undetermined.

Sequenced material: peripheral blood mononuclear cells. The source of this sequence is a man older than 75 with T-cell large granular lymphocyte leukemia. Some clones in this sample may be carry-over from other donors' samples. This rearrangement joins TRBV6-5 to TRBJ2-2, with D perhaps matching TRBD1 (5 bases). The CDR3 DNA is TGTGCCAGCATGTTATCAGGGACCGGGGAGCTGTTTTTT. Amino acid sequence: CASMLSGTGELFF.